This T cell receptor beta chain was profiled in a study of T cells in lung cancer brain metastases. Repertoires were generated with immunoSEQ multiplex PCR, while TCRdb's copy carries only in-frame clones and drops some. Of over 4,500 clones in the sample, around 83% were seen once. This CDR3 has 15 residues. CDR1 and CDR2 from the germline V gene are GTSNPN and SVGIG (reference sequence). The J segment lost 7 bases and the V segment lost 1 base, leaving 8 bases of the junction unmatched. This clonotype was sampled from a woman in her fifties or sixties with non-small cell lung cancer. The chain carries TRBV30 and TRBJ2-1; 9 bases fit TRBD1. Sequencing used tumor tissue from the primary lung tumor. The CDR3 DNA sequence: TGTGCCTGGAGTGGAGAGGACAGGGGTAAGAATGAGCAGTTCTTC. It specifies CAWSGEDRGKNEQFF.